The clone carrying this T cell receptor beta chain was seen repeatedly, ten times or more. The source of the sample is a study of human T cells and chemical hapten exposure. CDR3 length: 13 residues. The V and J ends lost 4 bases and 6 bases respectively, with 13 bases between them. CDR1 and CDR2 (germline): SQVTM, ANQGSEA. The time point: patch test 3, about 24 weeks after DPC sensitization. Treatment defined: therapeutic diphenylcyclopropenone sensitization with weekly scalp DPC. TCRdb re-called the RACE reads through MiXCR, storing one row per CDR3 protein. This sample has over 150,000 distinct CDR3 sequences, with 28% found just once.

The sequencing here drew on whole blood, taken in connection with sensitization to the hapten diphenylcyclopropenone (DPC). The chain has TRBV29-1 and TRBJ2-1; the D gene is possibly TRBD1 (6 bases). This receptor was obtained from a woman aged 18-29 years with alopecia areata. Some clones in this sample may be carry-over from other donors' samples. CDR3: CSVGLQGGNEQFF. In DNA form, the CDR3 reads TGCAGCGTTGGTCTACAGGGTGGCAATGAGCAGTTCTTC.